Listed below are T cell receptor beta chains from one sample, sequenced in a study of blood T cell repertoires in COVID-19. Using immunoSEQ multiplex PCR, the repertoire was profiled, and TCRdb retains in-frame clones only, with some absent. Among more than 90,000 clones listed, roughly 85% were seen once. Sequencing was performed on peripheral blood. The receptors derive from a woman in her seventies with active or convalescent COVID-19. CDR3s include the opening cysteine and the closing phenylalanine or tryptophan. The D gene is left open where the match is weak. A row's size may be missing; if present it is once, few, many or a size class.

>NA|TRBV9|TRBJ1-4|NA
CASSVGDFPKLFF
TGTGCCAGCAGCGTAGGGGACTTTCCAAAACTGTTTTTT
>TRBD1|TRBV30|TRBJ2-7|few
CVGDRGRHEQYF
TGTGTTGGGGACAGGGGGCGTCACGAGCAGTACTTC
>TRBD1|TRBV3-1/TRBV3-2|TRBJ1-6|NA
CASSQVRNRGLSPLHF
TGTGCCAGCAGCCAAGTGAGGAACAGGGGGCTCTCACCCCTCCACTTT
>TRBD1|TRBV5-1|TRBJ1-1|NA
CASSTGGVGAEAFF
TGCGCCAGCAGCACAGGGGGCGTGGGCGCTGAAGCTTTCTTT
>TRBD1|TRBV3-1/TRBV3-2|TRBJ1-4|NA
CASSRTGVDEKLFF
TGTGCCAGCAGCAGGACAGGGGTAGACGAAAAACTGTTTTTT
>NA|TRBV6-5|TRBJ1-5|NA
CASSYGGLGNQPQHF
TGTGCCAGCAGTTATGGAGGGTTGGGGAATCAGCCCCAGCATTTT
>NA|TRBV28|TRBJ2-2|NA
CASGQSNTGELFF
TGTGCCAGCGGACAGTCGAACACCGGGGAGCTGTTTTTT
>TRBD2|TRBV19|TRBJ2-2|NA
CATAKEGLAGLSTGELFF
TGTGCCACAGCCAAGGAGGGACTAGCGGGGTTAAGCACCGGGGAGCTGTTTTTT
>NA|TRBV12-3/TRBV12-4|TRBJ2-5|few
CASRPSGETQYF
TGTGCCAGCAGACCGTCCGGAGAGACCCAGTACTTC
>NA|TRBV25-1|TRBJ2-5|NA
CASSDVSGSQETQYF
TGTGCCAGCAGTGATGTCAGTGGGAGTCAAGAGACCCAGTACTTC
>NA|TRBV18|TRBJ2-7|NA
CASSVIQDSSYEQYF
TGTGCCAGCTCAGTGATACAGGATTCATCCTACGAGCAGTACTTC
>NA|TRBV7-6|TRBJ1-2|NA
CASSLAGTGGRSYTF
TGTGCCAGCAGCTTAGCCGGAACGGGGGGAAGGAGCTACACCTTC
>TRBD2|TRBV19|TRBJ2-4|NA
CATYSQSGRGKNIQYF
TGTGCCACCTATTCCCAAAGCGGGAGAGGAAAAAACATTCAGTACTTC
>TRBD1|TRBV18|TRBJ1-5|NA
CASSSNQGALMGPQHF
TGTGCCAGCTCATCCAATCAGGGGGCGCTTATGGGGCCCCAGCATTTT
>NA|TRBV7-2|TRBJ2-3|NA
CASSLVVGADTQYF
TGTGCCAGCAGCTTAGTAGTAGGGGCAGATACGCAGTATTTT
>NA|TRBV18|TRBJ1-1|once
CAVKEGVNTEAFF
TGTGCCGTAAAAGAAGGGGTGAACACTGAAGCTTTCTTT
>TRBD2|TRBV3-1/TRBV3-2|TRBJ2-4|NA
CASSQSEAGEDIQYF
TGTGCCAGCAGCCAAAGCGAAGCGGGGGAGGACATTCAGTACTTC
>TRBD2|TRBV5-1|TRBJ2-3|NA
CASSFPGLAGTTDTQYF
TGCGCCAGCAGCTTCCCCGGACTAGCGGGGACCACAGATACGCAGTATTTT
>TRBD1|TRBV2|TRBJ1-2|few
CAGGQGGYGYTF
TGTGCCGGGGGACAGGGAGGCTATGGCTACACCTTC
>NA|TRBV5-5|TRBJ2-1|NA
CASSLSGEDYNEQFF
TGTGCCAGCAGCTTGTCGGGAGAAGACTACAATGAGCAGTTCTTC
>TRBD2|TRBV7-6|TRBJ2-1|NA
CASKIAGDNEQFF
TGTGCCAGCAAAATAGCGGGAGACAATGAGCAGTTCTTC
>NA|TRBV15|TRBJ1-4|NA
CATRRGGSEKLFF
TGTGCCACCCGGAGGGGGGGGAGTGAAAAACTGTTTTTT
>NA|TRBV6-6|TRBJ2-3|NA
CASRREGGRADTQYF
TGTGCCAGCAGAAGAGAGGGGGGGCGCGCAGATACGCAGTATTTT
>NA|TRBV28|TRBJ2-7|NA
CASSLLQGRYEQYF
TGTGCCAGCAGTTTACTCCAGGGTCGATACGAGCAGTACTTC
>NA|TRBV28|TRBJ2-6|NA
CASDEASGANVLTF
TGTGCCAGTGACGAGGCCTCTGGGGCCAACGTCCTGACTTTC
>TRBD1|TRBV3-1/TRBV3-2|TRBJ1-5|NA
CASSQNSGTGGSSNQPQHF
TGTGCCAGCAGCCAGAACTCCGGGACAGGGGGTTCCAGCAATCAGCCCCAGCATTTT
>NA|TRBV28|TRBJ2-1|NA
CASRLVGGEQFF
TGTGCCAGCAGGCTAGTGGGGGGTGAGCAGTTCTTC
>NA|TRBV3-1/TRBV3-2|TRBJ1-3|NA
CASSPSGLNTIYF
TGTGCCAGCAGCCCCTCGGGGTTAAACACCATATATTTT
>TRBD1|TRBV28|TRBJ2-5|NA
CASSPRQGEGQETQYF
TGTGCCAGCAGTCCACGACAGGGCGAGGGGCAAGAGACCCAGTACTTC
>TRBD2|TRBV19|TRBJ2-7|NA
CASSMKMTSGGFYEQYF
TGTGCCAGTAGTATGAAAATGACTAGCGGAGGCTTCTACGAGCAGTACTTC
>NA|TRBV28|TRBJ2-1|NA
CASSPAPTRVMITEQFF
TGTGCCAGCAGCCCCGCCCCGACTAGGGTGATGATCACTGAGCAGTTCTTC
>NA|TRBV30|TRBJ2-1|NA
CAWGGVGVNEQFF
TGTGCCTGGGGGGGCGTGGGAGTAAATGAGCAGTTCTTC
>NA|TRBV28|TRBJ1-5|few
CASSPMGGFSRNQPQHF
TGTGCCAGCAGTCCAATGGGGGGTTTCTCTCGCAATCAGCCCCAGCATTTT
>NA|TRBV3-1/TRBV3-2|TRBJ2-5|few
CASSQDLTRGETQYF
TGTGCCAGCAGCCAAGATCTTACCCGGGGAGAGACCCAGTACTTC
>TRBD1|TRBV6-5|TRBJ1-2|NA
CASRRDRGLGYGYTF
TGTGCCAGCAGGAGGGACAGGGGGCTAGGGTATGGCTACACCTTC
>TRBD2|TRBV7-2|TRBJ2-3|NA
CASSLYSSGSFPTQYF
TGTGCCAGCAGCTTATACTCTAGCGGGAGCTTTCCTACGCAGTATTTT
>TRBD2|TRBV7-2|TRBJ2-1|NA
CASSPEAQRGADEQFF
TGTGCCAGCAGCCCAGAGGCCCAGCGGGGGGCAGATGAGCAGTTCTTC
>TRBD1|TRBV30|TRBJ1-2|NA
CAWNRDRVSGYTF
TGTGCCTGGAACCGGGACAGGGTCTCTGGCTACACCTTC
>NA|TRBV30|TRBJ1-5|NA
CAWSVTSHSNQPQHF
TGTGCCTGGAGTGTAACCAGTCATAGCAATCAGCCCCAGCATTTT
>TRBD2|TRBV5-1|TRBJ2-1|NA
CASSRTSGGSFDEQFF
TGCGCCAGCAGCCGGACTAGCGGGGGGAGTTTCGATGAGCAGTTCTTC
>NA|TRBV5-5|TRBJ1-1|few
CASSLDGRSTEAFF
TGTGCCAGCAGCTTGGACGGTAGGAGCACTGAAGCTTTCTTT
>TRBD1|TRBV6-1|TRBJ2-3|NA
CASSGLTGIWADTQYF
TGTGCCAGCAGTGGACTGACAGGGATCTGGGCAGATACGCAGTATTTT
>NA|TRBV2|TRBJ1-4|NA
CASSEQGLGGEKLFF
TGTGCCAGCAGTGAACAAGGGCTTGGAGGTGAAAAACTGTTTTTT
>NA|TRBV5-5|TRBJ2-1|few
CASSLEFQQGYNEQFF
TGTGCCAGCAGCTTGGAGTTTCAACAGGGTTACAATGAGCAGTTCTTC
>TRBD2|TRBV5-4|TRBJ2-7|NA
CASSLSSGVSYEQYF
TGTGCCAGCAGCTTATCTAGCGGGGTTTCCTACGAGCAGTACTTC
>NA|TRBV11-1|TRBJ1-1|NA
CASSLMQGRTEAFF
TGTGCCAGCAGCTTAATGCAGGGGAGAACTGAAGCTTTCTTT
>NA|TRBV4-3|TRBJ1-1|NA
CASSRDRNTEAFF
TGCGCCAGCAGCCGAGACAGGAACACTGAAGCTTTCTTT
>NA|TRBV2|TRBJ2-1|NA
CASSETLATEQFF
TGTGCCAGCAGTGAGACGCTAGCGACTGAGCAGTTCTTC
>NA|TRBV5-1|TRBJ2-3|few
CASSLRGSRASTDTQYF
TGCGCCAGCAGCTTGAGGGGGTCGAGGGCTAGCACAGATACGCAGTATTTT
>NA|TRBV19|TRBJ1-2|NA
CASSIDQTVYGYTF
TGTGCCAGTAGTATAGATCAGACTGTCTATGGCTACACCTTC
>TRBD2|TRBV19|TRBJ2-1|NA
CASSIASGSYNEQFF
TGTGCCAGTAGTATTGCTAGCGGCTCCTACAATGAGCAGTTCTTC
>NA|TRBV4-1|TRBJ1-4|NA
CASSQGDSSAEKLFF
TGCGCCAGCAGCCAAGGGGACTCCTCCGCTGAAAAACTGTTTTTT
>TRBD1|TRBV5-1|TRBJ1-5|NA
CASSSGQGDQPQHF
TGCGCCAGCAGCTCCGGACAGGGCGATCAGCCCCAGCATTTT